The present T cell receptor beta chain was sequenced within a study of CD8+ T cells in alopecia areata. Study-wide results and caveats: Elevated clonality characterized lesional scalp relative to normal scalp, particularly in alopecia totalis/universalis.

With regard to this clone: Antigen specificity is unknown. Sequence at one end of the junction differs from germline and may be a read error.

This CDR3 region has 13 residues. Germline V lookup: CDR1 SGHTA, CDR2 FQGNSA. RNA extraction was followed by reverse transcription into cDNA, which acted as the sequencing template. Profiling relied on immunoSEQ multiplex PCR, and the TCRdb table lists in-frame clones only, not all of them. The sample has 120,000 or so clones; less than 70% are singletons. The sequence was obtained from a human donor in good health. The rearrangement uses TRBV7-2 and TRBJ2-1; D remains unclear. The sequenced material came from CD4+ T cells sorted from blood. CDR3 DNA: TGTGCCAGCACCTTATATACACACAATGAGCAGTTCTTC. Protein sequence: CASTLYTHNEQFF.